A single sample is the source of the 14 T cell receptor beta chains below, sequenced in a study of control samples from healthy donors and cancer patients. Assay used: immunoSEQ multiplex PCR; TCRdb lists only in-frame clones, some missing. The table has approximately 60,000 clones, 80% to 95% seen once. Sequencing was done on a sample of PBMCs. The receptor source for this set is a young man with colorectal cancer.

The rearrangement uses TRBV7-9 and TRBJ2-7, with a weak D call TRBD1 (5 bases). Germline lookup yields CDR1 SEHNR and CDR2 FQNEAQ (reference sequence). V lost 5 bases and J 6 bases, leaving 17 bases between the germline ends. The CDR3 covers 14 residues. CDR3 DNA: TGTGCCAGCAGCCACAGGACCAAAGGCGGCGAGCAGTACGTC. This codes for CASSHRTKGGEQYV.

The CDR3 sequence is CASSTTDGELFF. The CDR3 DNA is TGTGCCAGTAGTACTACGGACGGGGAGCTGTTTTTT. This chain joins TRBV19 and TRBJ2-2; D gene uncertain. This CDR3 region has 12 residues. Trimming left V 4 bases short and J 7 bases short, with 7 bases between. CDR1 LNHDA and CDR2 SQIVND come from the germline V gene (reference sequence).

This chain links TRBV10-1 with TRBJ2-3; 10 bases line up with TRBD2. Germline CDR1 and CDR2: WNHNN and SYGVQD (reference sequence). The CDR3 runs to 13 residues. With V trimmed by 5 bases and J by 5 bases, 1 base remained unmatched. The CDR3: CASSLAGEDTQYF. Written as DNA, the CDR3 is TGCGCCAGCAGTCTAGCGGGGGAAGATACGCAGTATTTT.

This clone is a singleton in its sample. This sequence joins TRBV27 and TRBJ1-2; D may be TRBD1 (6 bases). Germline V lookup: CDR1 MNHEY, CDR2 SMNVEV (reference sequence). V lost 2 bases and J lost 7, with 11 bases in between. The CDR3 consists of 13 residues. The CDR3 loop reads CASSLTGPGGYTF. The CDR3 DNA reads TGTGCCAGCAGTTTAACAGGGCCGGGTGGCTACACCTTC.

The CDR3 here is CASSSNLGQGLEQYF. CDR3 bases: TGTGCCAGCAGCTCCAATCTTGGACAGGGACTTGAGCAGTACTTC. This chain joins TRBV5-6 and TRBJ2-7, with 8 bases lining up with TRBD1. Germline V lookup: CDR1 SGHDT, CDR2 YYEEEE. V lost 3 bases, J lost 7 bases, and 12 bases stayed unmatched. The CDR3 runs 15 residues.

This chain links TRBV7-2 with TRBJ2-5; a possible D gene is TRBD2 (6 bases). Trimming took off 3 bases at V and 1 base at J, with 15 bases between the two ends. The CDR3 sequence is 16 residues long. Germline V gene lookup returns CDR1 SGHTA and CDR2 FQGNSA. CDR3 region: CASSFYSGLRQETQYF. CDR3 coding DNA: TGTGCCAGCAGCTTTTATTCGGGACTCCGCCAAGAGACCCAGTACTTC. Based on the CDR3 plus reference TRBV7-2 and TRBJ2-5, the full variable domain is GAGVSQSPSNKVTEKGKDVELRCDPISGHTALYWYRQSLGQGLEFLIYFQGNSAPDKSGLPSDRFSAERTGGSVSTLTIQRTQQEDSAVYLCASSFYSGLRQETQYFGPGTRLLVL.

The chain couples TRBV29-1 to TRBJ1-1, with a possible D match to TRBD1 (5 bases). There are 12 residues in the CDR3. Per the germline V gene, CDR1 is SQVTM and CDR2 is ANQGSEA. V lost 5 bases to trimming and J lost 1 base, with 8 bases between them. The CDR3 sequence: CSVSRANTEAFF. CDR3 sequence (DNA): TGCAGCGTTAGCAGGGCGAACACTGAAGCTTTCTTT.

This clone was seen once. This sequence joins TRBV7-2 and TRBJ1-5; possibly TRBD1 for D (5 bases). Germline-derived CDR1 and CDR2 are SGHTA and FQGNSA. Trimming stripped 5 bases from V and 0 bases from J, with 11 bases between. The CDR3 totals 15 residues. The CDR3: CASSGNRNSNQPQHF. The CDR3 DNA follows: TGTGCCAGCAGCGGCAACAGGAATAGCAATCAGCCCCAGCATTTT.

This chain joins TRBV28 and TRBJ2-7; TRBD1 matches 7 bases. The germline V gene encodes CDR1 MDHEN and CDR2 SYDVKM. CDR3 length: 15 amino acids. V lost 2 bases and J lost 3; bases outside the gene matches: 7. CDR3 nucleotides: TGTGCCAGCAGTTTACCCGGGACAGAATTCTACGAGCAGTACTTC. It translates to CASSLPGTEFYEQYF.

The V and J genes are TRBV7-2 and TRBJ2-6; D is ambiguous. Germline V CDR1 and CDR2: SGHTA, FQGNSA. V lost 3 bases and J lost 4, with 10 bases in between. The CDR3 spans 15 residues. The CDR3 loop reads CASSFKSAGANVLTF. The CDR3 DNA reads TGTGCCAGCAGCTTTAAGAGTGCCGGGGCCAACGTCCTGACTTTC.

V usage is TRBV10-1 and J usage is TRBJ1-6, with 7 bases lining up with TRBD1. The J segment lost 9 bases and the V segment lost 6 bases, leaving 8 bases of the junction unmatched. Germline values: CDR1 WNHNN, CDR2 SYGVQD (reference sequence). The CDR3 contains 14 residues. The CDR3 nucleotides are TGCGCCAGCAGCCGCGACAGGGATCGTTCACCCCTCCACTTT. Its protein product is CASSRDRDRSPLHF.

The chain employs TRBV19 and TRBJ2-5, with TRBD1 as a possible D gene (5 bases). From germline, CDR1 is LNHDA and CDR2 SQIVND (reference sequence). V lost 4 bases and J 1 base, leaving 7 bases between the germline ends. This CDR3 is 13 amino acids long. The CDR3 DNA sequence: TGTGCCAGTAGTACAGGGATCCAAGAGACCCAGTACTTC. Protein: CASSTGIQETQYF. The complete variable domain, with remaining parts taken from reference TRBV19 and TRBJ2-5, reads DGGITQSPKYLFRKEGQNVTLSCEQNLNHDAMYWYRQDPGQGLRLIYYSQIVNDFQKGDIAEGYSVSREKKESFPLTVTSAQKNPTAFYLCASSTGIQETQYFGPGTRLLVL.

The chain employs TRBV5-1 and TRBJ1-1; a possible D gene is TRBD1 (5 bases). The germline V and J ends were trimmed by 0 bases and 1 base, with 13 bases remaining between them. This CDR3 has 16 residues. Per germline, CDR1 SGHRS and CDR2 YFSETQ. CDR3 coding DNA: TGCGCCAGCAGCTTGGGAGGGGTTCGGGGGAACACTGAAGCTTTCTTT. Translated, it gives CASSLGGVRGNTEAFF. The whole variable domain, remainder taken from reference TRBV5-1 and TRBJ1-1, is KAGVTQTPRYLIKTRGQQVTLSCSPISGHRSVSWYQQTPGQGLQFLFEYFSETQRNKGNFPGRFSGRQFSNSRSEMNVSTLELGDSALYLCASSLGGVRGNTEAFFGQGTRLTVV.

The chain employs TRBV24-1 and TRBJ2-7, with D tentatively TRBD2 (5 bases). The CDR3 has 11 amino acids. Germline lookup yields CDR1 KGHDR and CDR2 SFDVKD. V lost 6 bases to trimming and J lost 6 bases, with 8 bases between them. CDR3 nucleotide sequence: TGTGCCACCAGTTATCGGGGCGAGCAGTACTTC. Protein sequence: CATSYRGEQYF.